The rows below give T cell receptor beta chains drawn from one sample of a study of blood T cell repertoires in COVID-19. Libraries were prepared by immunoSEQ multiplex PCR; TCRdb keeps only in-frame clonotypes and omits some of them. The sample includes some 42,000 clones, 92% seen only once; the top ten take about 9.2%. Input material: peripheral blood. The origin of the receptors is a man aged 50 to 59 with active COVID-19. CDR3s include the opening cysteine and the closing phenylalanine or tryptophan. Each record gives: clone size, D gene, J gene, V gene, CDR3 protein, CDR3 DNA. The D gene is left open where the match is weak. The size field is filled for only some rows; it gives once, few, many or a size class.

-,TRBD2,TRBJ2-3,TRBV28,CASRWGGTSTDTQYF,TGTGCCAGCAGGTGGGGTGGGACTAGTACAGATACGCAGTATTTT
-,TRBD1,TRBJ1-2,TRBV4-1,CASSPRQGAYGYTF,TGCGCCAGCAGCCCACGACAGGGGGCCTATGGCTACACCTTC
-,-,TRBJ2-6,TRBV28,CASSYGLGANVLTF,TGTGCCAGCAGTTACGGGTTAGGGGCCAACGTCCTGACTTTC
-,-,TRBJ1-2,TRBV30,CAWSVLGYGYTF,TGTGCCTGGAGTGTACTCGGCTATGGCTACACCTTC
-,-,TRBJ2-1,TRBV7-9,CASSSFWEHEQFF,TGTGCCAGCAGCTCCTTTTGGGAGCATGAGCAGTTCTTC
-,-,TRBJ2-3,TRBV6-1,CASSERRVLDTQYF,TGTGCCAGCAGTGAACGCAGGGTTTTGGATACGCAGTATTTT
-,TRBD2,TRBJ2-2,TRBV3-1/TRBV3-2,CASSPGLAGGRAGELFF,TGTGCCAGCAGCCCGGGACTAGCGGGAGGACGAGCCGGGGAGCTGTTTTTT
once,-,TRBJ1-3,TRBV27,CATSRTGSTGNTIYF,TGTGCCACCTCCCGAACAGGTTCAACGGGAAACACCATATATTTT
-,TRBD2,TRBJ2-2,TRBV24-1,CATSVPGLAGAGGELFF,TGTGCCACCAGTGTCCCAGGACTAGCGGGAGCAGGCGGGGAGCTGTTTTTT
few,-,TRBJ2-2,TRBV10-3,CAISESDHHYTGELFF,TGTGCCATCAGTGAGAGCGACCACCACTACACCGGGGAGCTGTTTTTT
-,-,TRBJ2-7,TRBV3-1/TRBV3-2,CASSQASTGGYEQYF,TGTGCCAGCAGCCAAGCTTCTACCGGGGGATACGAGCAGTACTTC
-,TRBD2,TRBJ2-4,TRBV3-1/TRBV3-2,CASSQEVGLAGAGKNIQYF,TGTGCCAGCAGCCAAGAGGTGGGACTAGCGGGAGCTGGCAAAAACATTCAGTACTTC
-,TRBD1,TRBJ2-7,TRBV28,CASSPPTGGTREQYF,TGTGCCAGCAGTCCCCCGACAGGGGGGACACGGGAGCAGTACTTC
-,TRBD1,TRBJ1-2,TRBV7-2,CASSARTGGGSDYGYTF,TGTGCCAGCAGCGCTAGGACAGGGGGAGGTTCCGATTATGGCTACACCTTC
-,-,TRBJ1-1,TRBV11-2,CASSFRGVLDTEAFF,TGTGCCAGCAGCTTTCGTGGAGTGTTAGACACTGAAGCTTTCTTT
-,-,TRBJ1-6,TRBV24-1,CATSVAPAPGRHF,TGTGCCACCAGTGTCGCCCCGGCCCCAGGCCGACACTTT
-,-,TRBJ1-1,TRBV19,CASRTTGNTEAFF,TGTGCCAGTAGGACGACAGGGAACACTGAAGCTTTCTTT
-,TRBD2,TRBJ2-1,TRBV7-3,CASSPSPSGRANEQFF,TGTGCCAGCAGCCCGTCTCCTAGCGGGAGGGCAAATGAGCAGTTCTTC
-,-,TRBJ2-3,TRBV12-3/TRBV12-4,CASTRSNTDTQYF,TGTGCCAGCACTAGAAGTAACACAGATACGCAGTATTTT
-,-,TRBJ1-1,TRBV11-2,CASSRDRDTEAFF,TGTGCCAGCAGCCGAGACCGGGACACTGAAGCTTTCTTT
-,TRBD1,TRBJ1-4,TRBV15,CATSRPPGQGVEKLFF,TGTGCCACCAGCAGACCCCCGGGACAGGGCGTTGAAAAACTGTTTTTT
-,TRBD2,TRBJ2-1,TRBV14,CASSRSLAGNNEQFF,TGTGCCAGCAGCCGGTCACTAGCGGGGAACAATGAGCAGTTCTTC
once,TRBD1,TRBJ2-7,TRBV6-5,CASSYSRGGQGLKQYF,TGTGCCAGCAGTTACTCGAGAGGGGGACAGGGATTAAAGCAGTACTTC
-,-,TRBJ1-1,TRBV29-1,CSVDESLITEAFF,TGCAGCGTCGATGAAAGCCTCATCACTGAAGCTTTCTTT
-,TRBD1,TRBJ2-7,TRBV18,CASSPPTGMSYEQYF,TGTGCCAGCTCACCACCGACAGGGATGTCCTACGAGCAGTACTTC
few,-,TRBJ1-2,TRBV5-1,CASSLDSGQKIYGYTF,TGCGCCAGCAGCTTGGACTCAGGACAGAAGATCTATGGCTACACCTTC
-,TRBD2,TRBJ2-1,TRBV6-1,CASSERASGSNEQFF,TGTGCCAGCAGTGAAAGGGCTAGCGGGAGCAATGAGCAGTTCTTC
-,-,TRBJ1-5,TRBV5-1,CASSEGPYSNQPQHF,TGCGCCAGCAGCGAGGGCCCTTATAGCAATCAGCCCCAGCATTTT
-,-,TRBJ2-1,TRBV27,CASTGGQSYNEQFF,TGTGCCAGCACTGGGGGCCAATCCTACAATGAGCAGTTCTTC
-,-,TRBJ2-1,TRBV5-4,CASSPHGGGDNEQFF,TGTGCCAGCAGCCCCCACGGAGGGGGCGACAATGAGCAGTTCTTC
-,TRBD2,TRBJ2-2,TRBV5-1,CASSLEGGRPTGELFF,TGCGCCAGCAGCTTGGAGGGCGGGAGGCCCACCGGGGAGCTGTTTTTT
-,TRBD1,TRBJ1-4,TRBV28,CASSSSGTGVPSEKLFF,TGTGCCAGCAGTTCCTCCGGGACAGGGGTCCCTAGTGAAAAACTGTTTTTT
-,TRBD1,TRBJ2-3,TRBV28,CASRGQGTDTQYF,TGTGCCAGCAGGGGACAGGGGACAGATACGCAGTATTTT
-,-,TRBJ2-7,TRBV5-1,CASSSAIGQGLYEQYF,TGCGCCAGCAGCTCAGCCATCGGGCAGGGGCTGTACGAGCAGTACTTC
-,TRBD2,TRBJ2-1,TRBV5-1,CASSRSSGRAGNEQFF,TGCGCCAGCAGCCGATCTAGCGGGAGGGCCGGGAATGAGCAGTTCTTC
-,-,TRBJ1-5,TRBV4-2,CASSQGGGDNQPQHF,TGTGCCAGCAGCCAGGGGGGAGGGGACAATCAGCCCCAGCATTTT
once,TRBD1,TRBJ1-1,TRBV28,CASSRPGTGVGEAFF,TGTGCCAGCAGCCGCCCAGGGACAGGGGTAGGTGAAGCTTTCTTT